This record looks at one TCR beta chain sequence and its context. The antigen remains unidentified. With 60 Vbeta and 13 Jbeta primers, the PCR was carried out. The assay was immunoSEQ multiplex PCR, and TCRdb's table has in-frame clones only and misses some. Among 110,000 to 150,000 clones listed, around 80% were seen once. The data stem from a study of cytomegalovirus exposure and HLA in healthy donors. Participants comprised healthy donors of bone marrow. Study-wide results and caveats: Some public TCRs appeared in many individuals, while most sequences were rare.

This TCR was sampled from a man in his forties in good health and CMV-seropositive. The sample was PBMCs.

CDR3: CASSVTSGRSTDTQYF. CDR3 nucleotide sequence: TGTGCCAGCAGCGTAACTAGCGGCAGAAGCACAGATACGCAGTATTTT. The rearrangement links TRBV9 to TRBJ2-3; TRBD2 matches at 8 bases. Trimming took 1 base from V and 0 from J; bases not matched to a gene: 4. In germline, CDR1 is SGDLS, CDR2 YYNGEE. The CDR3 spans 16 residues.